Presented here are 22 T cell receptor beta chains from one specimen sequenced in a study of T cell changes during pregnancy in multiple sclerosis. TCRdb's copy holds only in-frame clones and misses some; the assay was immunoSEQ multiplex PCR. This table has some 45,000 clones, 70% to 90% appearing once. Here the sequenced sample was CD4+ T cells from peripheral blood mononuclear cells, taken after pregnancy. Receptors were obtained from a female donor with multiple sclerosis, enrolled in a pregnancy study.

The CDR3 sequence: CAWSMNGRNTIYF. The CDR3 DNA is TGTGCCTGGAGTATGAACGGTAGAAACACCATATATTTT. V usage is TRBV30 and J usage is TRBJ1-3, with D uncertain. Germline CDR1 GTSNPN, CDR2 SVGIG (reference sequence). The ends were cut back, 2 bases at V and 5 bases at J, with 10 bases in the middle. CDR3 size: 13 residues. The full variable domain, completed using reference TRBV30 and TRBJ1-3, is SQTIHQWPATLVQPVGSPLSLECTVEGTSNPNLYWYRQAAGRGLQLLFYSVGIGQISSEVPQNLSASRPQDRQFILSSKKLLLSDSGFYLCAWSMNGRNTIYFGEGSWLTVV.

The chain uses TRBV4-1 and TRBJ1-2, with TRBD1 identical over 10 bases. With V trimmed by 0 bases and J by 8 bases, 12 bases remained unmatched. The CDR3 is 17 residues long. The germline CDR1 and CDR2 sequences are MGHRA and YSYEKL. The CDR3: CASSQERGRQGARGYTF. The DNA for the CDR3 is TGCGCCAGCAGCCAAGAAAGGGGACGACAGGGGGCGCGGGGCTACACCTTC.

The rearrangement joins TRBV5-1 to TRBJ2-1; 8 bases are shared with TRBD2. V lost 0 bases and J lost 7; bases outside the gene matches: 12. Germline values: CDR1 SGHRS, CDR2 YFSETQ. The CDR3 extends over 17 amino acids. The CDR3 DNA sequence: TGCGCCAGCAGCTTGGCCAGGTCAGCGGGGGCGTTTAATGAGCAGTTCTTC. Amino acids: CASSLARSAGAFNEQFF.

The chain joins TRBV6-5 to TRBJ1-4; 7 bases match TRBD1. CDR3 size: 14 residues. V gave up 5 bases and J gave up 8 bases; unmatched junction bases: 8. Germline V gene sequence: CDR1 MNHEY, CDR2 SVGAGI. CDR3 bases: TGTGCCAGCAGTGACAGGGATTGGGACGAAAAACTGTTTTTT. This encodes CASSDRDWDEKLFF.

The table lists this clone with a count of one. CDR3 protein: CASNWKGASNQPQHF. For the CDR3, the DNA is TGTGCCAGCAATTGGAAGGGGGCGAGCAATCAGCCCCAGCATTTT. The V gene is TRBV2, the J gene TRBJ1-5, with 7 bases matching TRBD1. CDR3 length equals 15 residues. After removal of 7 bases from V and 1 base from J, the junction contained 7 bases not matched to a gene. CDR1 and CDR2 (germline): SNHLY, FYNNEI.

This chain links TRBV19 with TRBJ2-7, with TRBD1 as a possible D gene (7 bases). V lost 7 bases and J 8 bases, leaving 15 bases between the germline ends. This CDR3 is 12 amino acids long. From germline, CDR1 is LNHDA and CDR2 SQIVND (reference sequence). CDR3 sequence: CASTNWRGQQYF. The CDR3 DNA reads as TGTGCCAGTACCAACTGGAGGGGGCAGCAGTACTTC.

V and J are TRBV4-2 and TRBJ1-2; unclear D gene. Germline V CDR1 and CDR2: LGHNA, YNFKEQ. Trimming left V 1 base short and J 3 bases short, with 9 bases between. This CDR3 has 14 residues. The DNA of the CDR3 is TGTGCCAGCAGCCAAGGGTCCCGGGACTATGGCTACACCTTC. It encodes CASSQGSRDYGYTF.

The chain is built from TRBV11-2 and TRBJ1-1, with TRBD1 matching 10 bases. The V gene end was trimmed by 6 bases and the J gene end by 1 base; junction bases not matched to a gene: 5. Germline values: CDR1 SGHAT, CDR2 FQNNGV. The CDR3 contains 15 residues. The CDR3 spells CASSQGTGENTEAFF. CDR3 DNA: TGTGCCAGCAGTCAAGGGACAGGGGAGAACACTGAAGCTTTCTTT.

This chain uses TRBV2 with TRBJ2-5, with 7 bases lining up with TRBD2. V was clipped by 3 bases and J by 2 bases; unmatched bases: 3. Per germline, CDR1 SNHLY and CDR2 FYNNEI. The CDR3 extends over 14 amino acids. CDR3 nucleotides: TGTGCCAGCAGTGAGCGAGCGGGGCAAGAGACCCAGTACTTC. Its protein is CASSERAGQETQYF.

V usage is TRBV10-3 and J usage is TRBJ2-2; 9 bases line up with TRBD2. The germline CDR1 and CDR2 sequences are ENHRY and SYGVKD. This CDR3 region has 14 residues. Trimming took 4 bases from V and 6 from J; bases not matched to a gene: 3. Here the CDR3 DNA reads TGTGCCATCAGTGCGCTAGCGGGGTCCGGGGAGCTGTTTTTT. This encodes CAISALAGSGELFF.

This clone ranks as medium-sized (0.01 to 0.1%). The rearrangement links TRBV2 to TRBJ1-1; D unresolved. The CDR3 loop spans 10 amino acids. From germline, CDR1 is SNHLY and CDR2 FYNNEI. V lost 8 bases to trimming and J lost 10 bases, with 11 bases between them. The CDR3 sequence is CASDNGRAFF. CDR3 sequence (DNA): TGTGCCAGCGATAATGGGAGAGCTTTCTTT. The complete variable domain, with remaining parts taken from reference TRBV2 and TRBJ1-1, reads EPEVTQTPSHQVTQMGQEVILRCVPISNHLYFYWYRQILGQKVEFLVSFYNNEISEKSEIFDDQFSVERPDGSNFTLKIRSTKLEDSAMYFCASDNGRAFFGQGTRLTVV.

The chain combines TRBV30 with TRBJ1-1; 7 bases match TRBD1. V gave up 3 bases and J gave up 1 base; unmatched junction bases: 8. Germline-derived CDR1 and CDR2 are GTSNPN and SVGIG (reference sequence). The CDR3 is 15 amino acids. DNA of the CDR3: TGTGCCTGGAGGGTCCCAGACAGGGAGAACACTGAAGCTTTCTTT. It specifies CAWRVPDRENTEAFF.

This clone has only a few counts. The genes are TRBV2 and TRBJ2-1; TRBD1 might be the D (7 bases). The CDR3 length is 13 residues. The V end was cut by 9 bases, the J end by 3 bases, with 12 bases between. The germline V gene encodes CDR1 SNHLY and CDR2 FYNNEI. The CDR3 region has the DNA TGTGCCAGAGACAGGGAGGTCTACAATGAGCAGTTCTTC. Translating gives CARDREVYNEQFF.

This clone has only a few counts. V is TRBV6-5 and J is TRBJ2-7, with 7 positions matching TRBD1. The CDR3 is 14 amino acids. V was clipped by 6 bases and J by 6 bases; unmatched bases: 11. The V gene's germline CDR1 is MNHEY and CDR2 SVGAGI. CDR3 bases: TGTGCCAGCAGAAAGACAGGGAAGGTGGGCGAGCAGTACTTC. Its translation is CASRKTGKVGEQYF.

V usage is TRBV25-1 and J usage is TRBJ2-5, with 8 bases identical to TRBD1. The CDR3 is 18 amino acids. CDR1 and CDR2 from the germline V gene are MGHDK and SYGVNS. With V trimmed by 1 base and J by 1 base, 11 bases remained unmatched. CDR3 nucleotide sequence: TGTGCCAGCAGTGAATTTGGCGCTACAGGGGGGAGCCAAGAGACCCAGTACTTC. This sequence encodes CASSEFGATGGSQETQYF.

The CDR3: CASQRGWADTQYF. The CDR3 DNA reads TGCGCCTCCCAAAGGGGGTGGGCAGATACGCAGTATTTT. The chain uses TRBV10-2 and TRBJ2-3, with D possibly matching TRBD1 (6 bases). This CDR3 is 13 amino acids long. Germline V CDR1 and CDR2: WSHSY, SAAADI. The ends were cut back, 11 bases at V and 4 bases at J, with 16 bases in the middle.

This clone showed up just a few times. The chain links TRBV5-1 to TRBJ2-1; D gene ambiguous. Germline V gene sequence: CDR1 SGHRS, CDR2 YFSETQ. The CDR3 length is 13 residues. The ends were cut back, 0 bases at V and 15 bases at J, with 16 bases in the middle. CDR3 bases: TGCGCCAGCAGCTTGGCCGTGGGCCAGTACTGGTTCTTC. Its protein is CASSLAVGQYWFF.

This clone appeared a few times. This chain connects TRBV5-1 to TRBJ2-7; TRBD2 matches at 7 bases. With V trimmed by 0 bases and J by 2 bases, 5 bases remained unmatched. There are 15 residues in the CDR3. Germline lookup yields CDR1 SGHRS and CDR2 YFSETQ. The CDR3 spells CASSLGLAMTYEQYF. The DNA of the CDR3 is TGCGCCAGCAGCTTGGGACTAGCCATGACCTACGAGCAGTACTTC.

The chain is built from TRBV5-1 and TRBJ1-2; 9 bases fit TRBD1. This CDR3 has 15 residues. Germline V lookup: CDR1 SGHRS, CDR2 YFSETQ. V lost 4 bases to trimming and J lost 4 bases; unmatched junction nucleotides: 8. In DNA form, the CDR3 reads TGCGCCAGCAGCAGGGACAGGGAATATAGCTATGGCTACACCTTC. Protein sequence: CASSRDREYSYGYTF.

The chain employs TRBV30 and TRBJ2-5; D is undetermined. Germline lookup yields CDR1 GTSNPN and CDR2 SVGIG (reference sequence). The V end lost 4 bases, the J end lost 5 bases, and 11 bases lay between the germline ends. The CDR3 is 12 residues long. The CDR3 region has the DNA TGTGCCTGGACCCCTACCAGGGAGACCCAGTACTTC. Its protein is CAWTPTRETQYF.

This chain links TRBV11-2 with TRBJ2-7, with 8 bases lining up with TRBD1. Per germline, CDR1 SGHAT and CDR2 FQNNGV. The CDR3 covers 15 residues. Trimming at V came to 2 bases and at J to 4 bases, leaving 7 bases not matched to a gene. CDR3 bases: TGTGCCAGCAGCTTATTCGGCAGGGGGCCTTACGAGCAGTACTTC. Its protein product is CASSLFGRGPYEQYF.

This clone was recorded only once. The CDR3 region has the DNA TGTGCTAGCCGACAGGGGACCAACTATGGCTACACCTTC. Translating it yields CASRQGTNYGYTF. This rearrangement joins TRBV7-7 to TRBJ1-2; 8 positions match TRBD1. This CDR3 contains 13 residues. Germline V CDR1 and CDR2: SSHAT, FNYEAQ (reference sequence). Full variable domain (outside the CDR3, taken from reference TRBV7-7 and TRBJ1-2): GAGVSQSPRYKVTKRGQDVTLRCDPISSHATLYWYQQALGQGPEFLTYFNYEAQPDKSGLPSDRFSAERPEGSISTLTIQRTEQRDSAMYRCASRQGTNYGYTFGSGTRLTVV.